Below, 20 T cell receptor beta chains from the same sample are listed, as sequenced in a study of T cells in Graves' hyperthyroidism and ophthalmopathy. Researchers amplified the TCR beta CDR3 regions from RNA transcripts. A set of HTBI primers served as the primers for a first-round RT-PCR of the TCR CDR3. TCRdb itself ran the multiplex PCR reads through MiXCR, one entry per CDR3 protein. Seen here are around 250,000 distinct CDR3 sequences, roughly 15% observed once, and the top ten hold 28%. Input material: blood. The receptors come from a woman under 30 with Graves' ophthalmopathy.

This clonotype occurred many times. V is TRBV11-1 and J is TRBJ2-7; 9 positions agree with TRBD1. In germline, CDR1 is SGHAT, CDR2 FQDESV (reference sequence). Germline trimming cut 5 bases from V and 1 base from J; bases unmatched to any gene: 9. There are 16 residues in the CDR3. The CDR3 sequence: CASSMYTGTGSYEQYF. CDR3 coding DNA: TGTGCCAGCAGCATGTATACCGGGACAGGGTCCTACGAGCAGTACTTC.

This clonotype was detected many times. CDR3 region: CASSLGPAGQGALDTEAFF. CDR3 nucleotides: TGTGCCAGCAGCTTAGGACCAGCGGGACAGGGGGCCTTGGACACTGAAGCTTTCTTT. The rearrangement links TRBV11-2 to TRBJ1-1, with 12 nucleotides matching TRBD1. The V segment lost 1 base and the J segment 3 bases; nucleotides outside the gene matches: 12. CDR1 SGHAT and CDR2 FQNNGV come from the germline V gene. The CDR3 extends over 19 amino acids.

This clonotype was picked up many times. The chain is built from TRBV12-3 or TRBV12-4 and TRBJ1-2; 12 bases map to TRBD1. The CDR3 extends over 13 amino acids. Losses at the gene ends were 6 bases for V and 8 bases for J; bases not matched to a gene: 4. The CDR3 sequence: CASSPGTGGGYTF. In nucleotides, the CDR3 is TGTGCCAGCAGCCCCGGGACAGGGGGCGGCTACACCTTC.

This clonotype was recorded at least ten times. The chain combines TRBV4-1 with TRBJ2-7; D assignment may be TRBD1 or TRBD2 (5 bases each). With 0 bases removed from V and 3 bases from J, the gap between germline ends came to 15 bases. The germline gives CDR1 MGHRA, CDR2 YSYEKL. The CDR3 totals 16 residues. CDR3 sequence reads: CASSQDLWGRDYEQYF. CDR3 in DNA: TGCGCCAGCAGCCAAGATCTTTGGGGCCGGGACTACGAGCAGTACTTC.

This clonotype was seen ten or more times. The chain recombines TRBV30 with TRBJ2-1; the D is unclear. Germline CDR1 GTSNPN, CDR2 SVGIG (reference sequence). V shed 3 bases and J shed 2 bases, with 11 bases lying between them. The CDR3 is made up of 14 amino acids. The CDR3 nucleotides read TGTGCCTGGAGGGGCATCAGTACCTACAATGAGCAGTTCTTC. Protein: CAWRGISTYNEQFF.

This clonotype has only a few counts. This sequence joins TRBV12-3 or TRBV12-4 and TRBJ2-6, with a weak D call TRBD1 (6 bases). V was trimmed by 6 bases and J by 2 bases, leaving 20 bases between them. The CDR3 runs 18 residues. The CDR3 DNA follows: TGTGCCAGCAGAAATAACAGGGAGCGCCCAACTGGGGCCAACGTCCTGACTTTC. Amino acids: CASRNNRERPTGANVLTF.

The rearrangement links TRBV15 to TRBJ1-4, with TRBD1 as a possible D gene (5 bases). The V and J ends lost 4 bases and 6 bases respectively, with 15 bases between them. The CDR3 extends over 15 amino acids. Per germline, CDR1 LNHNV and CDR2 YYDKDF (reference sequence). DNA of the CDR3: TGTGCCACCAGCACCTACGTGACAGAATATGAAAAACTGTTTTTT. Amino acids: CATSTYVTEYEKLFF.

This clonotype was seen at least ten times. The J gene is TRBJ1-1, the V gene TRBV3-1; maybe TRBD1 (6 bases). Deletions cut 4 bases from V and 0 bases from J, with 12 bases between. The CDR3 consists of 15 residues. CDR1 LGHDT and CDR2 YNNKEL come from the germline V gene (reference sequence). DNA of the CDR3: TGTGCCAGCAGCCGTCCCCAGGGGATGAACACTGAAGCTTTCTTT. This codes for CASSRPQGMNTEAFF.

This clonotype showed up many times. For the CDR3, the DNA is TGCGCCAGCACGCCGGGACAGGATTACGAGCAGTACTTC. Protein: CASTPGQDYEQYF. The V call is TRBV5-1, the J call TRBJ2-7; the match to TRBD1 covers 8 bases. This CDR3 has 13 residues. V was pared by 6 bases and J by 4 bases, with 6 bases of the junction left unmatched. Germline V gives CDR1 SGHRS, CDR2 YFSETQ.

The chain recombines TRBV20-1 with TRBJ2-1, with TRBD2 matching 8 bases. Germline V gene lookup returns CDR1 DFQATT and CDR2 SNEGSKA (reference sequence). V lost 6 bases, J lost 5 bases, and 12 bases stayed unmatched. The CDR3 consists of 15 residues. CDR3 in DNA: TGCAGTGCCAAGAAGAGCGGGAGCCCAAACAATGAGCAGTTCTTC. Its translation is CSAKKSGSPNNEQFF.

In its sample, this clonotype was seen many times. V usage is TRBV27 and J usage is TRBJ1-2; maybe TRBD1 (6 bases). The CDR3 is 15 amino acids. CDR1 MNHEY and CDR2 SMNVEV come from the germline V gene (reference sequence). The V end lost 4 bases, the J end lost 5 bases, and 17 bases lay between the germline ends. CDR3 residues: CASSSILQGPYGYTF. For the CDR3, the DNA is TGTGCCAGCAGTTCAATACTTCAGGGGCCGTATGGCTACACCTTC.

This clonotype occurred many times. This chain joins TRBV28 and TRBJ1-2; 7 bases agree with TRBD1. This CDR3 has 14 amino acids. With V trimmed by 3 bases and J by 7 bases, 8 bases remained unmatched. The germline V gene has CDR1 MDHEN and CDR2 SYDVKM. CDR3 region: CASSFTGTAPGYTF. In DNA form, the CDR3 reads TGTGCCAGCAGTTTTACCGGGACAGCGCCTGGCTACACCTTC.

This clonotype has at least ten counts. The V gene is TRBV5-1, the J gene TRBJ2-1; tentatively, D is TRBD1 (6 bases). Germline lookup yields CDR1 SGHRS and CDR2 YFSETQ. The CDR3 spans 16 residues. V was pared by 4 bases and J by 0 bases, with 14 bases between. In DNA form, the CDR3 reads TGCGCCAGCAGCCCCGTGGGGGCGCACTCCTACAATGAGCAGTTCTTC. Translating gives CASSPVGAHSYNEQFF.

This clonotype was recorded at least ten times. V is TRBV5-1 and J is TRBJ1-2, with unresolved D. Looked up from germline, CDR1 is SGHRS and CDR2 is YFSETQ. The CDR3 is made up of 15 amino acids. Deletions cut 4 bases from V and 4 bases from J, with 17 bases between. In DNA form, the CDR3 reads TGCGCCAGCAGCCAGGAAGGGCCAGGAACCTATGGCTACACCTTC. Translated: CASSQEGPGTYGYTF.

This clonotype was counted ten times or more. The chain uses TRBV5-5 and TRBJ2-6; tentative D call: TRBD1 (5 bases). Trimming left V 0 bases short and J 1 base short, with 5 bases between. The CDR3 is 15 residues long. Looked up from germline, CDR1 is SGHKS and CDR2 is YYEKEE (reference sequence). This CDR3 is CASSLAGSGANVLTF. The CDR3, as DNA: TGTGCCAGCAGCTTGGCAGGGTCTGGGGCCAACGTCCTGACTTTC. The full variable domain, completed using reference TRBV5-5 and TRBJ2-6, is DAGVTQSPTHLIKTRGQQVTLRCSPISGHKSVSWYQQVLGQGPQFIFQYYEKEERGRGNFPDRFSARQFPNYSSELNVNALLLGDSALYLCASSLAGSGANVLTFGAGSRLTVL.

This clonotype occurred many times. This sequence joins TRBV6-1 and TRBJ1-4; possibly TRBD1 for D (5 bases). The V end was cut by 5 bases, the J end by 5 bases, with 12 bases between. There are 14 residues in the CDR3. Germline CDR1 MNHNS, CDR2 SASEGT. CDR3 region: CASSRDFPNEKLFF. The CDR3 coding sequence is TGTGCCAGCAGTAGGGACTTCCCGAATGAAAAACTGTTTTTT.

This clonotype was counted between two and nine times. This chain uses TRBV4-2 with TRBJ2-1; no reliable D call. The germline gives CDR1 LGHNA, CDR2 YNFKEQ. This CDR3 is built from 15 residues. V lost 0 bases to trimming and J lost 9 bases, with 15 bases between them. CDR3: CASSQDYLVFTEQFF. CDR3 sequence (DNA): TGTGCCAGCAGCCAAGATTATTTGGTTTTCACTGAGCAGTTCTTC.

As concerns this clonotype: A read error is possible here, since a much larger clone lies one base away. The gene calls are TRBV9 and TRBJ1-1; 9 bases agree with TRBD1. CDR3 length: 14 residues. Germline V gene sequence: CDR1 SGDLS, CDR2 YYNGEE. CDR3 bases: TGTGCCGGCAGCCCCTGGACAGGGGCTAATGAAGCTTTCTTT. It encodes CAGSPWTGANEAFF.

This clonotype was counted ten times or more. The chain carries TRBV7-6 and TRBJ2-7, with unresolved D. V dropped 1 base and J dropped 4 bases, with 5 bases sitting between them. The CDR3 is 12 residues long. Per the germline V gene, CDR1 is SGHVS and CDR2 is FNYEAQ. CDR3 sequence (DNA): TGTGCCAGCAGCTTAGTCCAGTACGAGCAGTACTTC. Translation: CASSLVQYEQYF.

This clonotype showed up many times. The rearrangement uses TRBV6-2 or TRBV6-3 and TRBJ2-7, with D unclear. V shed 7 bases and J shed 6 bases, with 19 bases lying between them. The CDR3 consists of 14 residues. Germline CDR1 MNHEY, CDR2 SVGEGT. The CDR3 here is CASTDQAPLGEQYF. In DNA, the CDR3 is TGTGCCAGCACCGATCAGGCCCCCCTTGGCGAGCAGTACTTC.